The rows below give T cell receptor beta chains drawn from one sample of a study of beta chain bispecific antibodies for T cell cancers. Their antigen targets remain unknown. Each CDR3 protein is one row after TCRdb ran MiXCR on the 5' RACE reads. The data hold roughly 15,000 distinct CDR3 sequences, with around 2.1% observed a single time. Sequencing was carried out using healthy donor T cells cultured with leukemia cells. The receptors come from a human donor in good health. Some clones in this sample may be carry-over from other donors' samples. Each CDR3 is given with its conserved first and last residue. Each record gives: V gene, D gene, clone size, J gene, CDR3 DNA, CDR3 protein. D genes are given only for firm matches. Some rows mark clone size as missing; the rest say once, few, many or name a class of expanded clone.

>TRBV19|TRBD1|many|TRBJ2-7
TGTGCCAGTAGTCCCGGACAGGAAGACTACGAGCAGTACTTC
CASSPGQEDYEQYF
>TRBV20-1|TRBD1|many|TRBJ1-2
TGCAGTGCTAGACCCAGGGGGGCAGTGGGGTATGGCTACACCTTC
CSARPRGAVGYGYTF
>TRBV13|TRBD1|many|TRBJ2-7
TGTGCCAGCAGCGCGACAGGGTCCTACGAGCAGTACTTC
CASSATGSYEQYF
>TRBV4-1|TRBD1|many|TRBJ1-4
TGCGCCAGCAGCCAAGAAACAGGGGGCAAGCAAAAACTGTTTTTT
CASSQETGGKQKLFF
>TRBV6-5|.|many|TRBJ1-6
TGTGCCAGCAGTTACGATCCGATCGGGGCCCCCGGTTTATACCTCCACTTT
CASSYDPIGAPGLYLHF
>TRBV20-1|TRBD2|many|TRBJ2-3
TGCAGTGCTTCCCTGGGTAGCGGGAATACAGATACGCAGTATTTT
CSASLGSGNTDTQYF
>TRBV19|TRBD1|many|TRBJ2-7
TGTGCCAGTAGTGCTTCTATGGGACAGTTCTACGAGCAGTACTTC
CASSASMGQFYEQYF
>TRBV13|.|medium-sized|TRBJ2-3
TGTGCCAGCTTCAGCACCGGGACAGATACGCAGTATTTT
CASFSTGTDTQYF
>TRBV10-3|.|many|TRBJ1-3
TGTGCCATCAGCCGGGACGGATACTCTGGAAACACCATATATTTT
CAISRDGYSGNTIYF
>TRBV6-1|.|many|TRBJ1-1
TGTGCCAGCAGTCCCAACAGGGAAGCTTTCTTT
CASSPNREAFF
>TRBV5-1|TRBD1|many|TRBJ1-4
TGCGCCAGCAGTCGGACAGGGGCCTCGGGGAAACTGTTTTTT
CASSRTGASGKLFF
>TRBV4-1|.|many|TRBJ2-2
TGCGCCAGCAGCCCCGAAAGCGGTTCCGGGGAGCTGTTTTTT
CASSPESGSGELFF
>TRBV19|.|many|TRBJ1-1
TGTGCCAGTAGTATTCGGGGGAAAGCTTTCTTT
CASSIRGKAFF
>TRBV27|.|many|TRBJ2-7
TGTGCCAGCAGTCTTGGGGGCAGGTCCTACGAGCAGTACTTC
CASSLGGRSYEQYF
>TRBV20-1|TRBD2|many|TRBJ2-7
TGCAGTGCTAGAGTTGCGGGGATAGGCGGGGGATTCTCCTACGAGCAGTACTTC
CSARVAGIGGGFSYEQYF
>TRBV27|.|many|TRBJ2-2
TGTGCCAGCAGATCCAGCGGATCGAACACCGGGGAGCTGTTTTTT
CASRSSGSNTGELFF
>TRBV5-4|.|few|TRBJ1-1
TGTGCCAGCAGCTCCGTAGGGAACACTGAAGCTTTCTTT
CASSSVGNTEAFF
>TRBV5-1|TRBD2|many|TRBJ2-1
TGCGCCAGCAGCCTCCCAAGAGGCGGGGGGGGACAAGATGAGCAGTTCTTC
CASSLPRGGGGQDEQFF
>TRBV28|.|many|TRBJ2-7
TGTGCCAGCAGTTCCCTTCGGTTCTCCTACGAGCAGTACTTC
CASSSLRFSYEQYF
>TRBV19|.|many|TRBJ2-3
TGTGCCAGTAAGGATACAGCTAGATCCACAGATACGCAGTATTTT
CASKDTARSTDTQYF
>TRBV19|.|many|TRBJ1-5
TGTGCCAGTAGCAAAATACAGGGTGGTCAGCCCCAGCATTTT
CASSKIQGGQPQHF
>TRBV5-1|.|many|TRBJ2-5
TGCGCCAGCAGCTTGGACCGCGGAGAGACCCAGTACTTC
CASSLDRGETQYF
>TRBV28|.|few|TRBJ2-6
TGTGCCAGCAGTTTGTCTGCAGGGCCTGGGGCCAACGTCCTGACTTTC
CASSLSAGPGANVLTF
>TRBV9|.|many|TRBJ1-2
TGTGCCAGCAGCGCCACGGGGGCCTCCGGCAGCTACACCTTC
CASSATGASGSYTF
>TRBV28|.|many|TRBJ1-5
TGTGCCAGCAGTTTGGGCGGAAGCAATCAGCCCCAGCATTTT
CASSLGGSNQPQHF
>TRBV6-4|.|medium-sized|TRBJ2-1
TGTGCCAGCAGTGACACGGGAACACTGACTGAGCAGTTCTTC
CASSDTGTLTEQFF
>TRBV7-3|.|many|TRBJ2-3
TGTGCCAGCAGCTTAGGGCCCCACAGTGGGCAGTATTTT
CASSLGPHSGQYF
>TRBV20-1|TRBD1|many|TRBJ2-7
TGCAGTGCCCCTTTTCGACGGGACAGGGCTTACGAGCAGTACTTC
CSAPFRRDRAYEQYF
>TRBV11-2|.|many|TRBJ2-1
TGTGCCAGCAGCTTAGTTGGGACTGTCGATGAGCAGTTCTTC
CASSLVGTVDEQFF
>TRBV20-1|.|medium-sized|TRBJ1-2
TGCAGTGCTAGAGAGCCGGTCCTCTATGGCTACACCTTC
CSAREPVLYGYTF
>TRBV5-1|.|many|TRBJ1-4
TGCGCCAGCAGCCTATACCCCGCCGGGGGGCTGGATGAAAAACTGTTTTTT
CASSLYPAGGLDEKLFF
>TRBV5-1|.|many|TRBJ2-7
TGCGCCAGTCAGGTAGGGACCTCGGGGTACGAGCAGTACTTC
CASQVGTSGYEQYF
>TRBV5-1|.|many|TRBJ1-1
TGCGCCAGCAGCTTGGCGGTTACTAACACTGAAGCTTTCTTT
CASSLAVTNTEAFF
>TRBV20-1|.|.|TRBJ2-2
TGCAGTGCAAAGACAGTGAACACCGGGGAGCTGTTTTTT
CSAKTVNTGELFF
>TRBV18|.|many|TRBJ2-5
TGTGCCAGCTCCCTGGTGGCGGGGCCGGAGACCCAGTACTTC
CASSLVAGPETQYF
>TRBV5-8|.|many|TRBJ2-3
TGTGCCAGCAGCTTGGGGTACTCATCGGGCGCAGATACGCAGTATTTT
CASSLGYSSGADTQYF
>TRBV27|.|many|TRBJ2-1
TGTGCCAGCACCATCGGAGGGGGGTCCTACAATGAGCAGTTCTTC
CASTIGGGSYNEQFF
>TRBV15|.|.|TRBJ1-5
TGTGCCACCAGCAGAGTGGTGGGGGACAATCAGCCCCAGCATTTT
CATSRVVGDNQPQHF
>TRBV6-2/TRBV6-3|.|many|TRBJ2-5
TGTGCCAGCAGTTACTGGGGGACCCAGTACTTC
CASSYWGTQYF